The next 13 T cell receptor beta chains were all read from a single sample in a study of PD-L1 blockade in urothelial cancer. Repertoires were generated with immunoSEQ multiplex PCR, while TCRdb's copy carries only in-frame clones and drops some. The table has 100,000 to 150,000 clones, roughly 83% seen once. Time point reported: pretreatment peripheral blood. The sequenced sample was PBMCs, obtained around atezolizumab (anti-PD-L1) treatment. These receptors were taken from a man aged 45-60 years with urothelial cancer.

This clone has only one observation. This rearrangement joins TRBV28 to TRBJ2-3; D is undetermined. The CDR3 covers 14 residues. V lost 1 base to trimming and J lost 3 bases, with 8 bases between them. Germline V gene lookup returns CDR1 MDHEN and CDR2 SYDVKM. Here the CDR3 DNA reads TGTGCCAGCAGTTTATATTCTTTGACAGATACGCAGTATTTT. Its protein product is CASSLYSLTDTQYF.

DNA for the CDR3: TGTGCCAGCAGTTTGGTAGGGGGCGGACGGGATAATGAAAAACTGTTTTTT. It yields the protein CASSLVGGGRDNEKLFF. The V gene is TRBV28, the J gene TRBJ1-4; 7 nucleotides agree with TRBD1. Germline V gives CDR1 MDHEN, CDR2 SYDVKM. The CDR3 is 17 amino acids. V trimming: 3 bases; J trimming: 4 bases; junction bases outside the gene matches: 11.

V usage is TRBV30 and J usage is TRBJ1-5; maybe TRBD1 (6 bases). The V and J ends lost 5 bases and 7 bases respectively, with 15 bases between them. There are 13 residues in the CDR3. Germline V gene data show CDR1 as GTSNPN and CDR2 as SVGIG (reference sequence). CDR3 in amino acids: CAWAQGSEQPQHF. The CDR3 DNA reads TGTGCCTGGGCACAGGGTTCAGAGCAGCCCCAGCATTTT.

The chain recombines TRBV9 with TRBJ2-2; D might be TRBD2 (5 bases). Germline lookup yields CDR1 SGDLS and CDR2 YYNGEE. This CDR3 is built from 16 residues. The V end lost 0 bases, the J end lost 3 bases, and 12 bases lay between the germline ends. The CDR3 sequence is CASSVGASSYTGELFF. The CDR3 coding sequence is TGTGCCAGCAGCGTAGGGGCTAGCAGCTACACCGGGGAGCTGTTTTTT.

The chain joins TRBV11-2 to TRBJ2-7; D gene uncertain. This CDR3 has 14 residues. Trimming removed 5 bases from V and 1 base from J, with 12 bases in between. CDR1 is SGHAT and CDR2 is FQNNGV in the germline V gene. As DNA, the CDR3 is TGTGCCAGCAGCCTAGGCAGCGATTCCTACGAGCAGTACTTC. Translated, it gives CASSLGSDSYEQYF.

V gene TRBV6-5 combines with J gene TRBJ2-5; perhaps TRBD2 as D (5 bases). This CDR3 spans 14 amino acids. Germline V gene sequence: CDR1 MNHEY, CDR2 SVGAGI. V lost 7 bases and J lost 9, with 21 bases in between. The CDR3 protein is CASTNGRGYDSQYF. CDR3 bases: TGTGCCAGCACCAACGGTCGAGGGTACGACTCCCAGTACTTC.

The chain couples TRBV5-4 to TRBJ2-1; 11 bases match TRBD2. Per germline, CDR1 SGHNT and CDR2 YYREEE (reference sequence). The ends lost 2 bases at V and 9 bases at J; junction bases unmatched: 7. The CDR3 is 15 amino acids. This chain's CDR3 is CASSFISGRAGEQFF. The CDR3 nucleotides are TGTGCCAGCAGCTTTATTAGCGGGAGGGCCGGTGAGCAGTTCTTC.

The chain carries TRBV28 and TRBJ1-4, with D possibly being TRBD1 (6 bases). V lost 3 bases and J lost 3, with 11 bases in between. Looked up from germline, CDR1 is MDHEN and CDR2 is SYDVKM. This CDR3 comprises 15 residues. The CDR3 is CASSLARGSNEKLFF. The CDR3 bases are TGTGCCAGCAGTTTGGCCAGGGGATCTAATGAAAAACTGTTTTTT.

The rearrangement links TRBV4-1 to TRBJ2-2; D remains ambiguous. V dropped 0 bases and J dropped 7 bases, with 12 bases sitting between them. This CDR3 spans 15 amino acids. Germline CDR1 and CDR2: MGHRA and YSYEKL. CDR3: CASSQDRPLHGELFF. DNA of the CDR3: TGCGCCAGCAGCCAAGATCGGCCACTACACGGGGAGCTGTTTTTT.

CDR3 in amino acids: CASSPGTGTYEQYF. DNA of the CDR3: TGTGCCAGCAGCCCCGGGACAGGGACCTACGAGCAGTACTTC. The chain has TRBV5-4 and TRBJ2-7, with 9 nucleotides matching TRBD1. CDR1 and CDR2 from the germline V gene are SGHNT and YYREEE (reference sequence). This CDR3 is 14 amino acids long. The ends lost 4 bases at V and 2 bases at J; junction bases unmatched: 4.

CDR3 DNA sequence: TGTGCCTGGAGGTTGACAGGGAACACTGAAGCTTTCTTT. This codes for CAWRLTGNTEAFF. This rearrangement joins TRBV30 to TRBJ1-1; D is possibly TRBD1 (6 bases). This CDR3 region has 13 residues. Germline CDR1 and CDR2: GTSNPN and SVGIG (reference sequence). Trimming shortened V by 3 bases and J by 1 base, and 9 bases separated the two germline ends.

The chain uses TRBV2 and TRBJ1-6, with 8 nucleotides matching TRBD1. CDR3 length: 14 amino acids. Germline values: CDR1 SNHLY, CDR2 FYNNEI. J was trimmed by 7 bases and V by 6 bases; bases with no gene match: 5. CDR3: CASSRQGRNSPLHF. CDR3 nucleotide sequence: TGTGCCAGCAGCCGACAGGGGCGCAATTCACCCCTCCACTTT.

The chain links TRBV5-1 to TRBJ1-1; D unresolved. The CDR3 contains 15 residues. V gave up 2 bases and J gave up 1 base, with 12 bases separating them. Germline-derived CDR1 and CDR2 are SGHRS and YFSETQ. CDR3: CASSFGLAGNTEAFF. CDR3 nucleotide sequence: TGCGCCAGCAGCTTCGGCCTGGCGGGGAACACTGAAGCTTTCTTT.